This T cell receptor beta chain was documented in a study of T cells in Graves' hyperthyroidism and ophthalmopathy. The table lists this clonotype with a few counts. Researchers took RNA transcripts and amplified the TCR beta CDR3 regions from them. HTBI primers drove first-round RT-PCR of the TCR CDR3. TCRdb called the multiplex PCR reads again in MiXCR, with one record for every CDR3 protein. The sample lists 500,000 to 750,000 distinct CDR3 sequences; around 16% were seen once. This CDR3 is built from 14 residues. V lost 4 bases to trimming and J lost 5 bases, with 12 bases between them. The germline CDR1 and CDR2 sequences are SGHDT and YYEEEE.

Source material: blood. V is TRBV5-6 and J is TRBJ2-2, with D perhaps given as TRBD1 or TRBD2 (5 bases each). The receptor's source is a woman between 25 and 40 years old with Graves' hyperthyroidism. CDR3 bases: TGTGCCAGCAGCGGGGGACCTGGGACCGGGGAGCTGTTTTTT. The encoded protein is CASSGGPGTGELFF. Full variable domain (rest looked up from reference TRBV5-6 and TRBJ2-2): DAGVTQSPTHLIKTRGQQVTLRCSPKSGHDTVSWYQQALGQGPQFIFQYYEEEERQRGNFPDRFSGHQFPNYSSELNVNALLLGDSALYLCASSGGPGTGELFFGEGSRLTVL.